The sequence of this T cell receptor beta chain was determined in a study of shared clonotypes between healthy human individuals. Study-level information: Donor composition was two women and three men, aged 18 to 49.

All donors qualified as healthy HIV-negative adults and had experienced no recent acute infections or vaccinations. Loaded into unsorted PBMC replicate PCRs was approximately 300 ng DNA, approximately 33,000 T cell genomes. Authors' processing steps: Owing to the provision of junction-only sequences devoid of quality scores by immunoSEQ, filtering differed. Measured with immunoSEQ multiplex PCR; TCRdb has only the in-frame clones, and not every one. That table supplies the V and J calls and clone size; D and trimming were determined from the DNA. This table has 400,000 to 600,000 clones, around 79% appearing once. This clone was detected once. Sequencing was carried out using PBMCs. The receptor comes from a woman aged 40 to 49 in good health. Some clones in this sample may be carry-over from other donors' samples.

The CDR3 sequence: CASSESGGSETQYF. In DNA form, the CDR3 reads TGCGCCAGCAGTGAGTCAGGGGGCTCGGAGACCCAGTACTTC. The chain employs TRBV10-1 and TRBJ2-5, with 7 bases lining up with TRBD1. This CDR3 contains 14 residues. Trimming took 0 bases from V and 5 from J; bases not matched to a gene: 3. From germline, CDR1 is WNHNN and CDR2 SYGVQD (reference sequence).